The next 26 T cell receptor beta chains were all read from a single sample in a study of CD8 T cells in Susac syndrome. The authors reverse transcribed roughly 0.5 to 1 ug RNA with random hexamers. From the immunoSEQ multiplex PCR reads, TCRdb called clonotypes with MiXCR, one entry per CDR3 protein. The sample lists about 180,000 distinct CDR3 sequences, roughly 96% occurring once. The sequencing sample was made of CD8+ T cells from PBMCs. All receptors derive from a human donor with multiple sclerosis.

CDR3 sequence: CASSLAGTGAGELFF. The DNA of the CDR3 is TGTGCCAGCAGCTTAGCCGGGACAGGGGCCGGGGAGCTGTTTTTT. The rearrangement uses TRBV13 and TRBJ2-2; 10 nucleotides agree with TRBD1. Germline V CDR1 and CDR2: PRHDT, FYEKMQ (reference sequence). Trimming took 1 base from V and 6 from J; bases not matched to a gene: 2. This CDR3 has 15 amino acids.

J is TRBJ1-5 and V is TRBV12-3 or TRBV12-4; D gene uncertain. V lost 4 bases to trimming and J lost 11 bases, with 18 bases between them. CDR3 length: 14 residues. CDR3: CASSSPMAGPTQHF. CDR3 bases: TGTGCCAGCAGTTCCCCCATGGCCGGTCCAACCCAGCATTTT.

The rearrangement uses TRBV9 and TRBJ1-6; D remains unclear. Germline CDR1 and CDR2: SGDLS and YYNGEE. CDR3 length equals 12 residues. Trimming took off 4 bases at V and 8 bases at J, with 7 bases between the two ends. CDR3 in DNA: TGTGCCAGCAGCCCCAATCATTCACCCCTCCACTTT. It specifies CASSPNHSPLHF.

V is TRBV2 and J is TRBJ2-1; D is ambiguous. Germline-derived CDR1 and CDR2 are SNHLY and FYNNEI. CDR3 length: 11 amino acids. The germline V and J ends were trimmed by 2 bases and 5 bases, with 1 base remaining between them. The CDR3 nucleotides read TGTGCCAGCAGTGAAAACAATGAGCAGTTCTTC. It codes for CASSENNEQFF.

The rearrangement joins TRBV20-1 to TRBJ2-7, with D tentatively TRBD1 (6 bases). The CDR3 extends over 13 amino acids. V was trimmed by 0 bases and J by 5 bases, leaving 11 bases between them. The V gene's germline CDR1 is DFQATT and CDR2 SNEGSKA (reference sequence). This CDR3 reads CSARDQQGNEQYF. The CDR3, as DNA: TGCAGTGCTAGAGATCAACAGGGAAACGAGCAGTACTTC.

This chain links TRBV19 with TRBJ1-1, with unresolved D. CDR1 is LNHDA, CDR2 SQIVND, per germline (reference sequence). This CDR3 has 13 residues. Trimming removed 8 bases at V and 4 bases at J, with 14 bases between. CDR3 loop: CASSPLVATEAFF. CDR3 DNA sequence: TGTGCCAGTTCACCCCTAGTGGCCACTGAAGCTTTCTTT. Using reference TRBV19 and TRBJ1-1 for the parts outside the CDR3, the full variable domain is DGGITQSPKYLFRKEGQNVTLSCEQNLNHDAMYWYRQDPGQGLRLIYYSQIVNDFQKGDIAEGYSVSREKKESFPLTVTSAQKNPTAFYLCASSPLVATEAFFGQGTRLTVV.

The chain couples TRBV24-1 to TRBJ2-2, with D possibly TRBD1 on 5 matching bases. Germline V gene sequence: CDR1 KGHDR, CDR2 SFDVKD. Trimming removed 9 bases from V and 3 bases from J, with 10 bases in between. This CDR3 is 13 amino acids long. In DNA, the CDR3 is TGTGCCACCCCAGACAGCTACACCGGGGAGCTGTTTTTT. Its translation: CATPDSYTGELFF.

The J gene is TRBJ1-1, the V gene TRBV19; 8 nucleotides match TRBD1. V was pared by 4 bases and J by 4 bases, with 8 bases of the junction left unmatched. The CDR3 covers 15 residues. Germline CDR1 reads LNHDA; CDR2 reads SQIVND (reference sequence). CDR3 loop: CASSTGTRGLTEAFF. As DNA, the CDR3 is TGTGCCAGTAGTACCGGGACCAGGGGGCTCACTGAAGCTTTCTTT.

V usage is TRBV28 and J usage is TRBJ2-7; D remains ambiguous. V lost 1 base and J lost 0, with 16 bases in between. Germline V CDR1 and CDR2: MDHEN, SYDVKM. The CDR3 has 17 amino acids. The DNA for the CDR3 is TGTGCCAGCAGTTTATTAGCCCGCCGGAAGGTCTCCTACGAGCAGTACTTC. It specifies CASSLLARRKVSYEQYF.

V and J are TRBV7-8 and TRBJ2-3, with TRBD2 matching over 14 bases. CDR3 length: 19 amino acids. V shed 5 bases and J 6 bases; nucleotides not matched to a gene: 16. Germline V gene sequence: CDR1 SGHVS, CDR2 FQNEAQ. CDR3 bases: TGTGCCAGCAGCCTCCCCCCCCGGACTAGCGGGAGGCCTAGGGATACGCAGTATTTT. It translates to CASSLPPRTSGRPRDTQYF.

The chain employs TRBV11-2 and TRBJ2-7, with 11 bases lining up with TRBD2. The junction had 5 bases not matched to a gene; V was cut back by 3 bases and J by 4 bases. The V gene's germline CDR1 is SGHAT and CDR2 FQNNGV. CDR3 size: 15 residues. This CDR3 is CASSLLAGGLYEQYF. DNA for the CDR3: TGTGCCAGCAGCTTGCTAGCGGGAGGCTTGTACGAGCAGTACTTC. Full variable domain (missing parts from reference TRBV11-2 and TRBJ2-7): EAGVAQSPRYKIIEKRQSVAFWCNPISGHATLYWYQQILGQGPKLLIQFQNNGVVDDSQLPKDRFSAERLKGVDSTLKIQPAKLEDSAVYLCASSLLAGGLYEQYFGPGTRLTVT.

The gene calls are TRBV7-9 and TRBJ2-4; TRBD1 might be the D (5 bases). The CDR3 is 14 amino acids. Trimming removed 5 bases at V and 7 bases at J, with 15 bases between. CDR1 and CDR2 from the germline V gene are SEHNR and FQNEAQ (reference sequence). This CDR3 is CASSTEEGANIQYF. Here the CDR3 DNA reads TGTGCCAGCAGCACCGAGGAAGGGGCGAACATTCAGTACTTC.

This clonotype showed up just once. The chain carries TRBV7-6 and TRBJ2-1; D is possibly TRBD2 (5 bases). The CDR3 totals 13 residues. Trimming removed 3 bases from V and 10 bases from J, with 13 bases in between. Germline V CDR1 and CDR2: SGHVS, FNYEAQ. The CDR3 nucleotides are TGTGCCAGCAGCTTTCAACTAGGGAACGAGCAGTTCTTC. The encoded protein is CASSFQLGNEQFF.

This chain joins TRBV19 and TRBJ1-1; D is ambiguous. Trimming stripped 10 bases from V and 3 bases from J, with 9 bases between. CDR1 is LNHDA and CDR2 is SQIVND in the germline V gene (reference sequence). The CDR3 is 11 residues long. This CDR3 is CATRVYTEAFF. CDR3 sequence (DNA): TGTGCCACAAGGGTGTACACTGAAGCTTTCTTT.

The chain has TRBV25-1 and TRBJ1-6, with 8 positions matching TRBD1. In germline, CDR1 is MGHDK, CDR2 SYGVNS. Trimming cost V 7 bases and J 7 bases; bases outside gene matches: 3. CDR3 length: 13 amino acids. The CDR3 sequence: CASIGQGNSPLHF. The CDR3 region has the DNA TGTGCCAGCATTGGACAGGGAAATTCACCCCTCCACTTT.

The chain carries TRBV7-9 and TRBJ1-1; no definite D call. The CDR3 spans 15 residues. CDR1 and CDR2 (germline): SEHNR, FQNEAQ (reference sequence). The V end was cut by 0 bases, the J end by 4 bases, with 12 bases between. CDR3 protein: CASSLAPGSITEAFF. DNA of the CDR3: TGTGCCAGCAGCTTAGCCCCCGGGTCGATCACTGAAGCTTTCTTT.

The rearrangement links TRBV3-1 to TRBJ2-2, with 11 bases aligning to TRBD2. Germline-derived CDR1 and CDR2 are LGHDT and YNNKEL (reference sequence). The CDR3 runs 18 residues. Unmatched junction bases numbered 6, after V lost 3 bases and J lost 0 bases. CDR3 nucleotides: TGTGCCAGCAGCCAGATAGGGACTAGCGGACCGAACACCGGGGAGCTGTTTTTT. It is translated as CASSQIGTSGPNTGELFF. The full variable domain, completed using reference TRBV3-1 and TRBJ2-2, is DTAVSQTPKYLVTQMGNDKSIKCEQNLGHDTMYWYKQDSKKFLKIMFSYNNKELIINETVPNRFSPKSPDKAHLNLHINSLELGDSAVYFCASSQIGTSGPNTGELFFGEGSRLTVL.

The CDR3 DNA reads as TGCACCAGCAGCCAAGCGCAGTGGGACACCGGGGAGCTGTTTTTT. The encoded protein is CTSSQAQWDTGELFF. The chain is built from TRBV1 and TRBJ2-2. TRBV1 is noted as a pseudogene. This CDR3 spans 15 amino acids.

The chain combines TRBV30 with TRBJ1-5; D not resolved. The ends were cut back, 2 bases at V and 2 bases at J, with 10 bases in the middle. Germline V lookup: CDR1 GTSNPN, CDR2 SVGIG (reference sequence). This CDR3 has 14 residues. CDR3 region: CAWSRTGGNQPQHF. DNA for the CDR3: TGTGCCTGGAGTAGAACTGGAGGCAATCAGCCCCAGCATTTT.

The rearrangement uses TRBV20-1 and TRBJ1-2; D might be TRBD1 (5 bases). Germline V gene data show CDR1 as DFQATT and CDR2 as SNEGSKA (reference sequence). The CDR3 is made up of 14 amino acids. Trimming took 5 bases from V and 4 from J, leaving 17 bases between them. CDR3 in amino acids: CSAWDLLRGYGYTF. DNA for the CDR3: TGCAGTGCTTGGGACCTACTAAGGGGCTATGGCTACACCTTC.

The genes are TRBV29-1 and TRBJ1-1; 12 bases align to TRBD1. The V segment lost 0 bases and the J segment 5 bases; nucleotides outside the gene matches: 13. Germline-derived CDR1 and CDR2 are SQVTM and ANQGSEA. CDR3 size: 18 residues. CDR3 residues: CSVEDRGTGGAVRTEAFF. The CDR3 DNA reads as TGCAGCGTTGAAGATCGAGGGACAGGGGGCGCGGTGAGGACTGAAGCTTTCTTT. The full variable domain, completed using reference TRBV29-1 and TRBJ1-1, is SAVISQKPSRDICQRGTSLTIQCQVDSQVTMMFWYRQQPGQSLTLIATANQGSEATYESGFVIDKFPISRPNLTFSTLTVSNMSPEDSSIYLCSVEDRGTGGAVRTEAFFGQGTRLTVV.

The DNA for the CDR3 is TGTGCCAGCAGCCAAGATCTCGAGCAGGGAGAAGCTTTCTTT. It codes for CASSQDLEQGEAFF. The chain is built from TRBV3-1 and TRBJ1-1, with D possibly TRBD1 on 5 matching bases. Germline V gene lookup returns CDR1 LGHDT and CDR2 YNNKEL (reference sequence). V was shortened by 0 bases and J by 8 bases, with 13 bases between the two germline ends. This CDR3 spans 14 amino acids.

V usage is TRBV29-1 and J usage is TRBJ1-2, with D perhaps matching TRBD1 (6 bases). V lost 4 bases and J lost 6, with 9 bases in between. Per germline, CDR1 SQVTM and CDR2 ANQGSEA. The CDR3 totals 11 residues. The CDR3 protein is CSVVQGNGYTF. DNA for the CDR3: TGCAGCGTTGTCCAGGGGAATGGCTACACCTTC.

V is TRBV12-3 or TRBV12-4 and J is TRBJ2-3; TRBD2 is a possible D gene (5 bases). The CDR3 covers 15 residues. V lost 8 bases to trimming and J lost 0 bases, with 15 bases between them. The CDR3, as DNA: TGTGCCAGCCCCTCCGGGGTCGGTAGCACAGATACGCAGTATTTT. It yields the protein CASPSGVGSTDTQYF.

For the CDR3, the DNA is TGTGCCAGCAGTTTAATGGACAGGGGCTACAATGAGCAGTTCTTC. The encoded protein is CASSLMDRGYNEQFF. The chain is built from TRBV27 and TRBJ2-1; 9 bases are shared with TRBD1. The ends lost 2 bases at V and 3 bases at J; junction bases unmatched: 2. Germline V gene data show CDR1 as MNHEY and CDR2 as SMNVEV (reference sequence). This CDR3 comprises 15 residues.

CDR3 sequence (DNA): TGTGCCAGCACCCCCGCGCCGAACGGAGAGCAGTTCTTC. It specifies CASTPAPNGEQFF. This chain joins TRBV28 and TRBJ2-1; D unresolved. This CDR3 is 13 amino acids long. V was shortened by 7 bases and J by 10 bases, with 17 bases between the two germline ends. Per the germline V gene, CDR1 is MDHEN and CDR2 is SYDVKM.